The sequence of this TCR beta chain was determined in a study of blood T cell repertoires in COVID-19. About the research overall: Sites in the United States, Italy and Spain provided acute and convalescent COVID-19 samples. T cells, B-cell-depleted T cells, or PBMCs provided the cDNA or gDNA that served as material.

The recovered donors of Cohort 3 showed two negative PCRs, clearance, or symptom resolution. Per the original methods: Reference gene primer amplification yielded estimated nucleated cell counts. Using immunoSEQ multiplex PCR, the repertoire was profiled, and TCRdb retains in-frame clones only, with some absent. Clonal size and the V and J genes are those of that table, whereas D and trimming came from the DNA. The data contain 250,000 to 350,000 clones, roughly 88% of them singletons. The V gene's germline CDR1 is LNHNV and CDR2 YYDKDF (reference sequence). The length of the CDR3 is 13 residues. The germline V and J ends were trimmed by 4 bases and 5 bases, with 11 bases remaining between them.

The sequence came from a young woman who had recovered from COVID-19. The chain joins TRBV15 to TRBJ2-5; weak D call: TRBD1 (5 bases). Sequenced material: PBMCs or T cells enriched from blood (not recorded which). This CDR3 is CATSTEYRETQYF. The CDR3 DNA sequence: TGTGCCACCAGCACTGAATACAGGGAGACCCAGTACTTC.